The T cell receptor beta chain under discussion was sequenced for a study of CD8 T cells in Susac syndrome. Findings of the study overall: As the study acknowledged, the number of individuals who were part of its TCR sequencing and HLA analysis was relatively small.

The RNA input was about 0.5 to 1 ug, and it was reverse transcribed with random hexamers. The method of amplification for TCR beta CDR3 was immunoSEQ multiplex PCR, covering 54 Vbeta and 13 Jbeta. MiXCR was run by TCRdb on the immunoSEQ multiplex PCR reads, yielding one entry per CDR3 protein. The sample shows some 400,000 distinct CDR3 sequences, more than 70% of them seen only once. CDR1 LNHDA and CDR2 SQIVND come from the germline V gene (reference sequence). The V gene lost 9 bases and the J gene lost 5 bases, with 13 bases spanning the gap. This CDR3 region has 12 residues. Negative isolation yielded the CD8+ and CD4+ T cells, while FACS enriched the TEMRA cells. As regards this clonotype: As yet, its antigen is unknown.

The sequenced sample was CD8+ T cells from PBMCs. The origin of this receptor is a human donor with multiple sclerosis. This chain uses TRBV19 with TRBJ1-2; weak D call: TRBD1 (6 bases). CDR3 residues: CARRGRGYGYTF. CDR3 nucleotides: TGTGCCAGGCGGGGGCGAGGATATGGCTACACCTTC.